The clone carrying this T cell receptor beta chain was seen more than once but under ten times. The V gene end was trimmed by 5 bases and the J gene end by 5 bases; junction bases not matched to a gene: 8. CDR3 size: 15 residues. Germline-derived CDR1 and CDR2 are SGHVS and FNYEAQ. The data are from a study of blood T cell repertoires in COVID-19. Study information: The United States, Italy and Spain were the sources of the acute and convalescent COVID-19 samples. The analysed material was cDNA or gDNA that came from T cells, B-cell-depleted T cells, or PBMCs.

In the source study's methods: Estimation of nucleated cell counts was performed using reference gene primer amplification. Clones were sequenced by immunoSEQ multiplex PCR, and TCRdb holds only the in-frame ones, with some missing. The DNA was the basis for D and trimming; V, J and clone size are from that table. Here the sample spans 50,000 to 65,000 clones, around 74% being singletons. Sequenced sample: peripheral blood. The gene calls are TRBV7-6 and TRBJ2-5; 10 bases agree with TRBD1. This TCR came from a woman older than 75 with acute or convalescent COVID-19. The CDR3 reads CASSGQGGKTETQYF. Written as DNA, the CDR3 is TGTGCCAGCAGCGGACAGGGGGGGAAGACTGAGACCCAGTACTTC. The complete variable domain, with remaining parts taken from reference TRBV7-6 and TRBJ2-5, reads GAGVSQSPRYKVTKRGQDVALRCDPISGHVSLYWYRQALGQGPEFLTYFNYEAQQDKSGLPNDRFSAERPEGSISTLTIQRTEQRDSAMYRCASSGQGGKTETQYFGPGTRLLVL.